This T cell receptor (beta chain) was recorded in a study of blood T cell repertoires in COVID-19. After removal of 5 bases from V and 9 bases from J, the junction contained 3 bases not matched to a gene. Germline V lookup: CDR1 SGHTA, CDR2 FQGNSA. The CDR3 is 13 residues long. Data came from immunoSEQ multiplex PCR; TCRdb stores just in-frame clones and leaves some out. The sample lists roughly 700,000 clones; 90% were seen once. This clonotype was obtained from a woman under 30 with acute or convalescent COVID-19. The chain employs TRBV7-2 and TRBJ1-6; 8 bases map to TRBD1. The sequencing input was peripheral blood. The CDR3 reads CASSRTGFSPLHF. The CDR3 nucleotides read TGTGCCAGCAGCCGGACAGGGTTTTCACCCCTCCACTTT. The entire variable domain, with the rest obtained from reference TRBV7-2 and TRBJ1-6, is as follows: GAGVSQSPSNKVTEKGKDVELRCDPISGHTALYWYRQSLGQGLEFLIYFQGNSAPDKSGLPSDRFSAERTGGSVSTLTIQRTQQEDSAVYLCASSRTGFSPLHFGNGTRLTVT.